These 8 T cell receptor beta chains came from one sample sequenced in a study of monozygotic twins with inflammatory bowel disease. TCRdb reprocessed the 5' RACE reads and reports one entry per CDR3 protein, with no DNA. The sample table sets out about 330,000 distinct CDR3 sequences. Sequencing input: blood. The receptors were sampled from a human donor with ulcerative colitis or Crohn's disease, or a healthy co-twin of an affected twin (not recorded which).

This rearrangement joins TRBV7-9 to TRBJ1-2; TCRdb's D call, TRBD1, is unchecked because there is no DNA. This CDR3 is built from 11 residues. CDR1 is SEHNR, CDR2 FQNEAQ, per germline (reference sequence). CDR3: CASSLGDGYTF.

This chain uses TRBV7-2 with TRBJ1-5. There are 14 residues in the CDR3. Germline V gene data show CDR1 as SGHTA and CDR2 as FQGNSA. This CDR3 reads CASSWEVGYQPQHF.

The CDR3 spells CASSKGGAQTYEQYF. This chain joins TRBV5-1 and TRBJ2-7; TCRdb reports TRBD1, a call that lacks DNA to check it against. The CDR3 length is 15 residues. Germline V gene lookup returns CDR1 SGHRS and CDR2 YFSETQ.

The chain uses TRBV12-3 or TRBV12-4 and TRBJ1-2; TCRdb lists TRBD1, though no DNA is available to test this call. The CDR3 consists of 14 residues. The CDR3: CASSLQGAKDGYTF.

The chain recombines TRBV3-1 with TRBJ1-5. Per germline, CDR1 LGHDT and CDR2 YNNKEL (reference sequence). CDR3 length: 16 amino acids. CDR3 loop: CASSQGSGASNQPQHF.

The V gene is TRBV28, the J gene TRBJ2-2; the D call from TCRdb, TRBD1, cannot be confirmed without DNA. Germline assignment: CDR1 MDHEN and CDR2 SYDVKM. CDR3 length: 15 residues. The CDR3 is CASKLRQGFTGELFF.

V usage is TRBV12-3 or TRBV12-4 and J usage is TRBJ1-1; TCRdb outputs TRBD1, but without DNA this stays unchecked. The CDR3 has 15 amino acids. The chain's CDR3 is CASSYRGGMNTEAFF.

J is TRBJ2-1 and V is TRBV28; without DNA, the TCRdb call of TRBD2 cannot be checked. The CDR3 has 16 amino acids. Germline V gene sequence: CDR1 MDHEN, CDR2 SYDVKM. The CDR3 here is CASSLPGLAVYNEQFF.